This is a list of T cell receptor beta chains from one sample in a study of blood T cell repertoires in COVID-19. Data came from immunoSEQ multiplex PCR; TCRdb stores just in-frame clones and leaves some out. The repertoire holds fewer than 80,000 clones, with just over 85% as singletons. The sample comprised peripheral blood. Every receptor here comes from a man aged 30 to 39 with acute or convalescent COVID-19. Each CDR3 is given with its conserved first and last residue. A D gene is named only where the DNA matches it firmly. Clone size is stated in some rows and not others, as once, few, many or a class when expanded.

d_call	v_call	cdr3_length	clone_size	j_call	cdr3_aa	cdr3_nt
TRBD1	TRBV10-3	18	few	TRBJ2-6	CAISAQGATNSGANVLTF	TGTGCCATCAGTGCTCAGGGGGCCACGAACTCTGGGGCCAACGTCCTGACTTTC
-	TRBV18	13	-	TRBJ1-1	CASSPVLNTEAFF	TGTGCCAGCTCACCCGTCCTGAACACTGAAGCTTTCTTT
TRBD2	TRBV7-3	18	few	TRBJ2-2	CASSLRLAGDKGTGELFF	TGTGCCAGCAGCTTACGACTAGCGGGAGATAAGGGAACCGGGGAGCTGTTTTTT
TRBD1	TRBV5-1	16	-	TRBJ1-3	CASSWDSLFSGNTIYF	TGCGCCAGCAGCTGGGACAGCCTTTTCTCTGGAAACACCATATATTTT
TRBD1	TRBV2	15	once	TRBJ1-2	CASSNTGTGLGGYTF	TGTGCTAGCAGTAACACCGGGACAGGGTTAGGTGGCTACACCTTC
TRBD2	TRBV11-2	16	few	TRBJ2-1	CASSLQGLAGGAEQFF	TGTGCCAGCAGCCTACAGGGACTAGCGGGAGGTGCTGAGCAGTTCTTC
TRBD1	TRBV9	15	-	TRBJ1-2	CASSPQGQGIYGYTF	TGTGCCAGCAGCCCGCAAGGACAGGGGATCTATGGCTACACCTTC
-	TRBV13	13	-	TRBJ1-2	CASSLDREDGYTF	TGTGCCAGCAGCTTAGACAGGGAAGATGGCTACACCTTC
-	TRBV3-1/TRBV3-2	15	-	TRBJ1-5	CASSLAGNSNQPQHF	TGTGCCAGCAGTCTTGCAGGGAATAGCAATCAGCCCCAGCATTTT
-	TRBV7-2	15	-	TRBJ1-2	CASSLVTHSNYGYTF	TGTGCCAGCAGCTTAGTCACACATTCTAACTATGGCTACACCTTC
-	TRBV7-8	13	few	TRBJ2-2	CASSPGGTGELFF	TGTGCCAGCAGCCCAGGTGGGACCGGGGAGCTGTTTTTT
-	TRBV2	9	-	TRBJ2-5	CASGETQYF	TGTGCCAGCGGCGAGACCCAGTACTTC
-	TRBV12-3/TRBV12-4	13	-	TRBJ1-1	CASSFAANTEAFF	TGTGCCAGCAGTTTCGCGGCTAACACTGAAGCTTTCTTT
-	TRBV6-6	14	-	TRBJ2-7	CASFPTASSYEQYF	TGTGCCAGTTTCCCGACAGCTTCCTCCTACGAGCAGTACTTC
-	TRBV29-1	13	-	TRBJ1-2	CSVETSGSDGYTF	TGCAGCGTTGAAACCAGTGGCTCCGATGGCTACACCTTC
TRBD1	TRBV9	16	-	TRBJ2-2	CASSKLTGGETGELFF	TGTGCCAGCAGCAAATTGACAGGGGGCGAAACCGGGGAGCTGTTTTTT
TRBD1	TRBV3-1/TRBV3-2	15	-	TRBJ1-3	CASSHTGGTGNTIYF	TGTGCCAGCAGCCATACAGGGGGTACTGGAAACACCATATATTTT